These 5 T cell receptor beta chains share one sample of origin, sequenced in a study of OX40 agonist ivuxolimab in advanced cancers. Repertoires were generated with immunoSEQ multiplex PCR, while TCRdb's copy carries only in-frame clones and drops some. The table lists some 96,000 clones, about 88% of them singletons, with about 0.15% in the top ten. The starting material was CD4+ or CD8+ T cells sorted from blood, obtained in a trial of the OX40 agonist ivuxolimab. These receptors were taken from an adult with an advanced solid tumor such as melanoma, head and neck, liver or kidney cancer.

The rearrangement joins TRBV5-6 to TRBJ2-2, with a tentative D call TRBD1 (7 bases). The CDR3 consists of 17 residues. Looked up from germline, CDR1 is SGHDT and CDR2 is YYEEEE. Trimming pared 1 base from V and 7 bases from J, leaving 20 bases between. CDR3 protein: CASSLWTIRQGIGELFF. CDR3 nucleotides: TGTGCCAGCAGCTTGTGGACTATCCGACAGGGAATCGGGGAGCTGTTTTTT.

This chain joins TRBV6-1 and TRBJ2-1, with D possibly being TRBD2 (5 bases). The CDR3 covers 15 residues. V lost 5 bases and J lost 2, with 13 bases in between. Per germline, CDR1 MNHNS and CDR2 SASEGT. DNA for the CDR3: TGTGCCAGCAGTCCCGGGGTAGGGACCTACAATGAGCAGTTCTTC. This codes for CASSPGVGTYNEQFF.

The V gene is TRBV5-6, the J gene TRBJ1-4; D is perhaps TRBD1 (5 bases). The CDR3 has 15 amino acids. The germline gives CDR1 SGHDT, CDR2 YYEEEE. Deletions cut 0 bases from V and 4 bases from J, with 10 bases between. The CDR3 region is CASSLEGRNNEKLFF. CDR3 sequence (DNA): TGTGCCAGCAGCTTGGAGGGACGGAATAATGAAAAACTGTTTTTT.

This clone showed up just a few times. This chain uses TRBV30 with TRBJ1-1, with unresolved D. Germline V gene lookup returns CDR1 GTSNPN and CDR2 SVGIG (reference sequence). The CDR3 has 14 residues. V lost 2 bases, J lost 8 bases, and 18 bases lay in between. The CDR3 DNA sequence: TGTGCCTGGAGTCCGGGATCGCCAGACTCCGAAGCTTTCTTT. Encoded protein: CAWSPGSPDSEAFF. Together with reference TRBV30 and TRBJ1-1, the CDR3 gives the full variable domain: SQTIHQWPATLVQPVGSPLSLECTVEGTSNPNLYWYRQAAGRGLQLLFYSVGIGQISSEVPQNLSASRPQDRQFILSSKKLLLSDSGFYLCAWSPGSPDSEAFFGQGTRLTVV.

The chain links TRBV6-1 to TRBJ1-3; D remains ambiguous. The CDR3 consists of 15 residues. Germline CDR1 MNHNS, CDR2 SASEGT. The V gene lost 3 bases and the J gene lost 0 bases, with 9 bases spanning the gap. CDR3 region: CASSELSHSGNTIYF. The DNA of the CDR3 is TGTGCCAGCAGTGAGTTATCCCACTCTGGAAACACCATATATTTT.